This T cell receptor (beta chain) was sequenced during a study of T cell responses to AZD1222 COVID-19 vaccine. With respect to this clone: The target antigen is unknown.

Trimming left V 4 bases short and J 7 bases short, with 18 bases between. This CDR3 comprises 16 residues. Germline loops: CDR1 SGHRS, CDR2 YFSETQ. Method: immunoSEQ multiplex PCR; TCRdb's copy keeps in-frame clones and lacks some. The sample records over 150,000 clones, roughly nine tenths being singletons. Study conclusions and caveats: Nearly half of spike-specific TCRs reportedly target variant regions that are unmutated in the B.1.351 and B.1.1.7 variants. Repertoire sampling happened only post peak T cell response. There were mostly white British donors and more females than males, and clonal diversity was possibly underestimated.

The sequencing here drew on peripheral blood, taken on day 0 of MenACWY control vaccination. This sequence joins TRBV5-1 and TRBJ1-6, with D perhaps TRBD1 (6 bases). The source of this sequence is an adult in good health. The CDR3 spells CASSPGTIQSNSPLHF. The CDR3 region has the DNA TGCGCCAGCAGCCCTGGGACAATACAGAGCAATTCACCCCTCCACTTT.